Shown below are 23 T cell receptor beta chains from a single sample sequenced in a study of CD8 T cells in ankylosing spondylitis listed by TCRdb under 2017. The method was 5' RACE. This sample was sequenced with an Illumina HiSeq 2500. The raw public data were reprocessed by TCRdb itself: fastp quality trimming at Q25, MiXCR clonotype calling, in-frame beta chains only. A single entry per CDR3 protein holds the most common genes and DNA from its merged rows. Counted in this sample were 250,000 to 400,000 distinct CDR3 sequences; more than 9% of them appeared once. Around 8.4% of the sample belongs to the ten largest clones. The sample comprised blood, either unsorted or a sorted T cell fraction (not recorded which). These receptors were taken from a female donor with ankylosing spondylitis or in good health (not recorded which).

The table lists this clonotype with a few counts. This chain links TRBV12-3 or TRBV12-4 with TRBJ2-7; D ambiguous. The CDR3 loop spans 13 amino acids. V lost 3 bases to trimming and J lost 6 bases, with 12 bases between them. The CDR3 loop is CASSFSTKVEQYF. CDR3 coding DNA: TGTGCCAGCAGTTTTTCTACCAAGGTCGAGCAGTACTTC.

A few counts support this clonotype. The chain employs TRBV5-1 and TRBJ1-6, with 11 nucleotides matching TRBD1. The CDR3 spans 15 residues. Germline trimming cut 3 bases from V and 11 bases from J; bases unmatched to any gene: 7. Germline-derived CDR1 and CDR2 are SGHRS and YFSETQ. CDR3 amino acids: CASSSAGTGGTPLHF. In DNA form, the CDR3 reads TGCGCCAGCAGCTCAGCGGGGACAGGGGGGACACCCCTCCACTTT.

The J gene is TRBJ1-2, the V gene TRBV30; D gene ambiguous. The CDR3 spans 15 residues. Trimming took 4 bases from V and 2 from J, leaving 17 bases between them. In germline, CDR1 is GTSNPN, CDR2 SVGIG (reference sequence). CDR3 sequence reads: CAWIGSTLSNYGYTF. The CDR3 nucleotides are TGTGCCTGGATCGGATCGACCTTATCAAACTATGGCTACACCTTC.

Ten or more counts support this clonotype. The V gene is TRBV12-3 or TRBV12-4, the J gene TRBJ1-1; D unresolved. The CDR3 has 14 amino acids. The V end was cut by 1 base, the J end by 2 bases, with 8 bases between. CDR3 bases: TGTGCCAGCAGTTTAGTAACGGCCAACACTGAAGCTTTCTTT. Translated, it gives CASSLVTANTEAFF.

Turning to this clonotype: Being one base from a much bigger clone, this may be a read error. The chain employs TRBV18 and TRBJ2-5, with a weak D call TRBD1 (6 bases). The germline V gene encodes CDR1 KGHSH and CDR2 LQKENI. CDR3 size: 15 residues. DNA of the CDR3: TGTGCCAGCTCCTCAGGGGCCACCACTCAAGAGACCCAGCACTTC. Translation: CASSSGATTQETQHF.

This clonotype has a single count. The DNA for the CDR3 is TGTGCCATCAGGGACGGTTTATCGGATACGCAGTATTTT. Translation gives CAIRDGLSDTQYF. This chain connects TRBV10-3 to TRBJ2-3; D is ambiguous. Trimming cost V 6 bases and J 6 bases, with 13 bases left between them. The germline V gene has CDR1 ENHRY and CDR2 SYGVKD. The CDR3 is 13 amino acids.

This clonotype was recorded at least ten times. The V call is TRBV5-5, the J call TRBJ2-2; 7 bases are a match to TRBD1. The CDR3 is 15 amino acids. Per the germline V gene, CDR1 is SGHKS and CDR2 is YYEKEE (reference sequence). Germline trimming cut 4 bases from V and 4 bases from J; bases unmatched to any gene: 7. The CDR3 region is CASSPEQGRTGELFF. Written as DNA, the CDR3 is TGTGCCAGCAGCCCTGAACAGGGGCGCACCGGGGAGCTGTTTTTT.

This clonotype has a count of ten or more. The CDR3 bases are TGCGCCAGCAGCCCGGACAGGTTAATGGACTATGGCTACACCTTC. As protein: CASSPDRLMDYGYTF. The rearrangement joins TRBV5-1 to TRBJ1-2, with 7 nucleotides matching TRBD1. There are 15 residues in the CDR3. Germline V gene data show CDR1 as SGHRS and CDR2 as YFSETQ. V dropped 4 bases and J dropped 3; count of bases not matched to a gene: 9.

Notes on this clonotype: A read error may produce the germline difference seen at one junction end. CDR3 sequence (DNA): TGCTGTGCTAGAACTCGGCGGCTAGCGGTTGATAATGAGCAGTTCTTC. It codes for CCARTRRLAVDNEQFF. V gene TRBV20-1 combines with J gene TRBJ2-1; 7 nucleotides align to TRBD2. Germline assignment: CDR1 DFQATT and CDR2 SNEGSKA (reference sequence). The CDR3 length is 16 residues.

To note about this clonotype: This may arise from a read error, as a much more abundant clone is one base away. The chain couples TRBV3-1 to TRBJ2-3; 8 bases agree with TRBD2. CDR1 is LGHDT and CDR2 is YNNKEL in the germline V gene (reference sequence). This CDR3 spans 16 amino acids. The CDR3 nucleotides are TGTGTCAGCAGCGCACGGACTAGCTCTGGCACAGATACGCAGTATTTT. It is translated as CVSSARTSSGTDTQYF.

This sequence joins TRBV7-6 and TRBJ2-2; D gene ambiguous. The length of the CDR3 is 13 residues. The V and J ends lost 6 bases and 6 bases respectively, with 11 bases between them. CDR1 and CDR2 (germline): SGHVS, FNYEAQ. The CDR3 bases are TGTGCCAGCAGTATTACGGGCTCCGGGGAGCTGTTTTTT. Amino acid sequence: CASSITGSGELFF.

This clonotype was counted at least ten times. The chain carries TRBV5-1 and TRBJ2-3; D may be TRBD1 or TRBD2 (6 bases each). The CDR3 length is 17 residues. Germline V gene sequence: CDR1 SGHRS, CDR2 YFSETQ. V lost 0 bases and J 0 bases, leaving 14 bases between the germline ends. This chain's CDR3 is CASSLDPGGLSTDTQYF. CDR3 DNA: TGCGCCAGCAGCTTGGATCCCGGGGGCCTCAGCACAGATACGCAGTATTTT.

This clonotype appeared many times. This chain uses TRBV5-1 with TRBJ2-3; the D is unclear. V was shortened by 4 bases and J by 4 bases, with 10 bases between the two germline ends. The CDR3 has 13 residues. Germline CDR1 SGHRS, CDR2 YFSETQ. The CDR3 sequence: CASSPDMSDTQYF. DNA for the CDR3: TGCGCCAGCAGCCCAGACATGTCAGATACGCAGTATTTT.

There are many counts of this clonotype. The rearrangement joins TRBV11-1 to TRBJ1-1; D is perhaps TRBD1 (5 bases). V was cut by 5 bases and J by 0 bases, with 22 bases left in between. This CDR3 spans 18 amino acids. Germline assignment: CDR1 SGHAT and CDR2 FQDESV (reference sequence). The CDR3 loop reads CASSPKPRLAGLNTEAFF. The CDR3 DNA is TGTGCCAGCAGCCCTAAACCCCGATTAGCGGGGCTGAACACTGAAGCTTTCTTT. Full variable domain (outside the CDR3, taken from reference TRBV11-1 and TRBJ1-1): EAEVAQSPRYKITEKSQAVAFWCDPISGHATLYWYRQILGQGPELLVQFQDESVVDDSQLPKDRFSAERLKGVDSTLKIQPAELGDSAMYLCASSPKPRLAGLNTEAFFGQGTRLTVV.

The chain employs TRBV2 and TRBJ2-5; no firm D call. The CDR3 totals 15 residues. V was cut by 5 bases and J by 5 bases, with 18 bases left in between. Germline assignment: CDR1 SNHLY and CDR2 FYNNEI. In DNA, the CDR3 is TGTGCCAGCAGTCAACGAGGTGATTTGGTGGAGACCCAGTACTTC. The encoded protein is CASSQRGDLVETQYF. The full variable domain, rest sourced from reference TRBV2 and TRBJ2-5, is EPEVTQTPSHQVTQMGQEVILRCVPISNHLYFYWYRQILGQKVEFLVSFYNNEISEKSEIFDDQFSVERPDGSNFTLKIRSTKLEDSAMYFCASSQRGDLVETQYFGPGTRLLVL.

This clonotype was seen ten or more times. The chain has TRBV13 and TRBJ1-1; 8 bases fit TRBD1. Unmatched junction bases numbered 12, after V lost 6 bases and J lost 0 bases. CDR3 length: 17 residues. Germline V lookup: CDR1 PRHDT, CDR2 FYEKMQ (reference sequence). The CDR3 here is CASRRRTGKDMNTEAFF. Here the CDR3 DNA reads TGTGCCAGCAGGCGCCGGACAGGGAAAGACATGAACACTGAAGCTTTCTTT.

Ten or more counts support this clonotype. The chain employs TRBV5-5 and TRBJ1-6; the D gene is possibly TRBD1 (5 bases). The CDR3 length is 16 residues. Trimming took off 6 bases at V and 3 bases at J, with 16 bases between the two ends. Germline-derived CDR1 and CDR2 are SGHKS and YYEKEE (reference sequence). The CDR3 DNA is TGTGCCAGCAACGGGGGAGGAAACCTCTATAATTCACCCCTCCACTTT. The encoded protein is CASNGGGNLYNSPLHF.

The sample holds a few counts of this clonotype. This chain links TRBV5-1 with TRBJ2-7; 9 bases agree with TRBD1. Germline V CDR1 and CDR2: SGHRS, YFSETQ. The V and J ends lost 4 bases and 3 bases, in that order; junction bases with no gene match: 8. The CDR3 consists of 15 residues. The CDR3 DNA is TGCGCCAGCAGCCCCCAGACAGGGGGTTTCTACGAGCAGTACTTC. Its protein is CASSPQTGGFYEQYF. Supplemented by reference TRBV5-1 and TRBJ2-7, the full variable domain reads KAGVTQTPRYLIKTRGQQVTLSCSPISGHRSVSWYQQTPGQGLQFLFEYFSETQRNKGNFPGRFSGRQFSNSRSEMNVSTLELGDSALYLCASSPQTGGFYEQYFGPGTRLTVT.

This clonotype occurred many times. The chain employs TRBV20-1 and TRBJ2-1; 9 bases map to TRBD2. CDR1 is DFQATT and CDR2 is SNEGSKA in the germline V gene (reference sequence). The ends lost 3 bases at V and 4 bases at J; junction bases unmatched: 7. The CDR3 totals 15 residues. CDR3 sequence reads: CSASGQTSGYNEQFF. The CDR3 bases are TGCAGTGCTAGCGGTCAGACTAGCGGTTACAATGAGCAGTTCTTC.

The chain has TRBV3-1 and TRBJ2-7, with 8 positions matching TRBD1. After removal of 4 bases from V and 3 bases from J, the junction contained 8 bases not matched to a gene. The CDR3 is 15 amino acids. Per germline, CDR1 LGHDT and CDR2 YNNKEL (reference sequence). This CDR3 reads CASSRQVGQGYEQYF. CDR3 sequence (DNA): TGTGCCAGCAGCCGCCAGGTAGGACAGGGCTACGAGCAGTACTTC.

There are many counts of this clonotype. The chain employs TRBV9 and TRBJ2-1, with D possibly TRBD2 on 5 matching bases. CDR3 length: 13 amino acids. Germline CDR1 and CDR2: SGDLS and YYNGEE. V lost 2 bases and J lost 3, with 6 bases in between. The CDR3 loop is CASSVDYYNEQFF. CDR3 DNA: TGTGCCAGCAGCGTCGACTACTACAATGAGCAGTTCTTC.

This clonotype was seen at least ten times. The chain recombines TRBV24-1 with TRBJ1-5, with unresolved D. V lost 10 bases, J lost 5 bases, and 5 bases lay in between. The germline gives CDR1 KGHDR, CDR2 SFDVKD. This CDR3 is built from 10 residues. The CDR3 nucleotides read TGTGCCACTGGGTATCAGCCCCAGCATTTT. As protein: CATGYQPQHF.

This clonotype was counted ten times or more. The CDR3 region has the DNA TGTGCCAGCAGTCTTGGGCCAGGGGCTGACTATGGCTACACCTTC. Encoded protein: CASSLGPGADYGYTF. The V and J genes are TRBV5-6 and TRBJ1-2, with a weak D call TRBD1 (6 bases). The CDR3 loop spans 15 amino acids. Germline V gene lookup returns CDR1 SGHDT and CDR2 YYEEEE. V dropped 5 bases and J dropped 3 bases, with 17 bases sitting between them. Full variable domain (rest looked up from reference TRBV5-6 and TRBJ1-2): DAGVTQSPTHLIKTRGQQVTLRCSPKSGHDTVSWYQQALGQGPQFIFQYYEEEERQRGNFPDRFSGHQFPNYSSELNVNALLLGDSALYLCASSLGPGADYGYTFGSGTRLTVV.